These T cell receptor beta chains were read from a single sample in a study of blood T cells in healthy people across ages. TCRdb reprocessed the 5' RACE reads with MiXCR, giving one entry per CDR3 protein. This table holds about 970,000 distinct CDR3 sequences, roughly 51% found once. Sequencing used blood. The origin of the receptors is a woman aged 60-70 years in good health. Both conserved end residues are part of each CDR3. D genes are given only for firm matches. Only part of the rows carry a size: once, few, many, or a class if the clone is expanded.

V gene	clone size	D gene	J gene	CDR3 protein	CDR3 DNA
TRBV3-1	NA	NA	TRBJ2-3	CASSQHNLADTQYF	TGTGCCAGCAGCCAGCATAATTTGGCAGATACGCAGTATTTT
TRBV18	few	NA	TRBJ2-7	CASSPGTARRGQYF	TGTGCCAGCTCACCAGGGACAGCCAGGCGGGGGCAGTACTTC
TRBV20-1	NA	TRBD2	TRBJ2-5	CSATSGKGWETQYF	TGCAGTGCGACTAGCGGGAAGGGCTGGGAGACCCAGTACTTC
TRBV27	NA	NA	TRBJ1-2	CASSLKRAGEYYGYTF	TGTGCCAGCAGTTTAAAAAGGGCAGGGGAATACTATGGCTACACCTTC
TRBV3-1	few	NA	TRBJ2-3	CASSQEASQGTQYF	TGTGCCAGCAGCCAAGAGGCTAGCCAGGGTACGCAGTATTTT
TRBV2	NA	TRBD1	TRBJ2-5	CASLRDRAEETQYF	TGTGCCAGCCTCCGGGACAGGGCCGAAGAGACCCAGTACTTC
TRBV30	NA	TRBD1	TRBJ1-5	CAWSAWEGARNQPQHF	TGTGCCTGGAGTGCTTGGGAGGGGGCGAGAAATCAGCCCCAGCATTTT
TRBV12-3/TRBV12-4	few	TRBD1	TRBJ1-2	CASSLPQGAHYGYTF	TGTGCCAGCAGTTTGCCACAGGGGGCCCACTATGGCTACACCTTC
TRBV7-2	NA	NA	TRBJ2-3	CASSPRATPKSSDTQYF	TGTGCCAGCAGCCCCAGAGCGACCCCAAAAAGTTCGGATACGCAGTATTTT
TRBV3-1	NA	NA	TRBJ2-7	CASSQDPVEQYF	TGTGCCAGCAGCCAAGATCCGGTCGAGCAGTACTTC
TRBV5-6	NA	TRBD1	TRBJ1-4	CASYPSGTGAGGEKLFF	TGTGCCAGCTACCCCTCCGGGACAGGGGCTGGAGGCGAAAAACTGTTTTTT
TRBV6-6	NA	TRBD2	TRBJ2-7	CASSPGLAGASYEQYF	TGTGCCAGCAGTCCCGGACTAGCGGGGGCGTCCTACGAGCAGTACTTC
TRBV7-2	NA	NA	TRBJ1-1	CASSFDPGTEAFF	TGTGCCAGCAGCTTCGACCCTGGGACTGAAGCTTTCTTT
TRBV27	few	TRBD2	TRBJ2-7	CASSPPQYVGGFMYEQYF	TGTGCCAGCAGTCCCCCCCAATACGTGGGAGGGTTTATGTACGAGCAGTACTTC
TRBV3-1	NA	NA	TRBJ2-1	CASSLRVDEQFF	TGTGCCAGCAGCCTAAGGGTCGATGAGCAGTTCTTC
TRBV7-2	NA	NA	TRBJ2-3	CASSSYRTDAQYF	TGTGCCAGCAGCTCTTACAGAACAGATGCGCAGTATTTT
TRBV27	NA	NA	TRBJ2-2	CASSPLGADTGELFF	TGTGCCAGCAGTCCCTTAGGGGCCGACACCGGGGAGCTGTTTTTT
TRBV11-2	NA	NA	TRBJ2-1	CTSSLDTGSSYNEQFF	TGTACCAGCAGCTTGGACACAGGGAGCTCCTACAATGAGCAGTTCTTC
TRBV6-5	NA	NA	TRBJ2-1	CASTRARYNEQFF	TGTGCCAGCACAAGGGCTCGGTACAATGAGCAGTTCTTC
TRBV20-1	NA	TRBD1	TRBJ2-7	CSARVVRGQYYEQYF	TGCAGTGCTAGAGTGGTACGGGGACAGTATTACGAGCAGTACTTC
TRBV4-1	NA	NA	TRBJ2-7	CASSQASQTREQYF	TGCGCCAGCAGCCAAGCATCTCAGACACGCGAGCAGTACTTC
TRBV5-1	NA	TRBD1	TRBJ2-7	CASSLEGQGAGYEQYF	TGCGCCAGCAGCTTGGAGGGACAGGGGGCCGGGTACGAGCAGTACTTC
TRBV5-6	NA	TRBD2	TRBJ2-5	CASSFSTSGSSNRYF	TGTGCCAGCAGCTTTTCTACTAGCGGGAGTAGTAACCGGTACTTC
TRBV29-1	many	TRBD1	TRBJ2-5	CSVEEQGGRETQYF	TGCAGCGTTGAAGAACAGGGGGGTCGAGAGACCCAGTACTTC
TRBV12-3/TRBV12-4	NA	TRBD2	TRBJ2-7	CASSFRELGLPAYEQYF	TGTGCCAGCAGTTTTAGGGAGCTGGGACTACCAGCCTACGAGCAGTACTTC
TRBV4-1	few	NA	TRBJ2-5	CASSQGVTLQETQYF	TGCGCCAGCAGCCAAGGGGTTACCCTCCAAGAGACCCAGTACTTC
TRBV12-3/TRBV12-4	once	TRBD1	TRBJ2-3	CASSLADRAAGTQYF	TGTGCCAGCAGTTTAGCGGACAGGGCTGCAGGTACGCAGTATTTT
TRBV27	NA	NA	TRBJ1-2	CASSLMMFRYGYTF	TGTGCCAGCAGTTTAATGATGTTTCGCTATGGCTACACCTTC
TRBV24-1	NA	NA	TRBJ2-5	CATSEGGERIQETQYF	TGTGCCACCAGTGAGGGCGGGGAGCGGATCCAAGAGACCCAGTACTTC
TRBV20-1	once	TRBD1	TRBJ2-3	CSTGRLAVTGTQYF	TGCAGTACTGGGCGGCTAGCCGTGACAGGGACGCAGTATTTT
TRBV27	once	TRBD1	TRBJ2-2	CASSLVGQVGGELFF	TGTGCCAGCAGCCTAGTGGGACAGGTTGGCGGGGAGCTGTTTTTT
TRBV2	NA	TRBD1	TRBJ1-2	CASSWDSSYGYTF	TGTGCCAGCAGTTGGGACAGCAGTTATGGCTACACCTTC
TRBV6-2/TRBV6-3	once	NA	TRBJ2-1	CAISRVSKNEQFF	TGTGCCATCAGCCGGGTCTCGAAGAATGAGCAGTTCTTC
TRBV7-3	NA	TRBD2	TRBJ2-1	CASSSGTGYNEQFF	TGTGCCAGCAGTAGCGGGACGGGCTACAATGAGCAGTTCTTC
TRBV29-1	once	TRBD1	TRBJ1-2	CSVYRGGDGYTF	TGCAGCGTTTACAGGGGAGGAGATGGCTACACCTTC
TRBV10-3	NA	TRBD1	TRBJ2-7	CAISGDRGPSYEQYF	TGTGCCATCAGTGGCGACAGGGGGCCCTCCTACGAGCAGTACTTC
TRBV27	NA	NA	TRBJ2-7	CASSLRRQGLTYEQYF	TGTGCCAGCAGTTTACGGCGGCAGGGGTTGACCTACGAGCAGTACTTC
TRBV7-7	NA	NA	TRBJ2-7	CASSHSASPYEQYF	TGTGCTAGCAGCCATTCGGCCTCCCCCTACGAGCAGTACTTC
TRBV4-3	NA	TRBD1	TRBJ2-1	CASSQGGTGVNNEQFF	TGCGCCAGCAGCCAAGGTGGGACAGGGGTGAACAATGAGCAGTTCTTC
TRBV20-1	once	TRBD2	TRBJ2-7	CSARDSGAPTYEQYF	TGCAGTGCTAGAGATAGCGGGGCACCTACCTACGAGCAGTACTTC
TRBV10-3	few	NA	TRBJ2-6	CATEGAGLHFSGANVLTF	TGTGCCACCGAGGGAGCTGGACTTCACTTCTCTGGGGCCAACGTCCTGACTTTC
TRBV4-1	few	NA	TRBJ2-7	CASSQVLGADEQYF	TGCGCCAGCAGCCAAGTCCTGGGGGCAGACGAGCAGTACTTC
TRBV30	NA	NA	TRBJ2-5	CAWSSVQETQYF	TGTGCCTGGAGTTCGGTGCAAGAGACCCAGTACTTC
TRBV15	NA	TRBD2	TRBJ2-3	CATSRSGEGTTDTQYF	TGTGCCACCAGCAGGTCGGGGGAGGGAACCACAGATACGCAGTATTTT
TRBV28	NA	NA	TRBJ1-5	CASFSRMFQPQHF	TGTGCCAGCTTTAGCAGGATGTTCCAGCCCCAGCATTTT
TRBV7-2	NA	NA	TRBJ2-5	CTSSLNRAETQYF	TGTACCAGCAGCTTAAATCGGGCGGAGACCCAGTACTTC
TRBV20-1	NA	NA	TRBJ2-7	CSANGGFHEQYF	TGCAGTGCCAACGGGGGCTTCCACGAGCAGTACTTC
TRBV28	few	NA	TRBJ2-7	CASGPLRPQWVFEQYF	TGTGCCAGCGGACCGCTCCGACCTCAATGGGTCTTCGAGCAGTACTTC
TRBV5-1	NA	TRBD2	TRBJ2-1	CASSLVAGDHNEQFF	TGCGCCAGCAGCTTGGTTGCGGGGGATCACAATGAGCAGTTCTTC
TRBV6-6	NA	TRBD1	TRBJ1-1	CASSYSTGVGAFF	TGTGCCAGCAGTTACTCCACAGGGGTTGGAGCTTTCTTT